The sequence of this T cell receptor beta chain was determined in a study of cytomegalovirus exposure and HLA in healthy donors. A remark on this clone: Its antigen is still unknown.

Germline CDR1 reads MNHNY; CDR2 reads SVGAGI (reference sequence). V was pared by 6 bases and J by 3 bases, with 2 bases of the junction left unmatched. The CDR3 is 13 amino acids. Study-level points and caveats: First-cohort TCR clusters were later found to tend to co-occur in the approximately 120 validation repertoires. Rarity characterized most TCR sequences, yet some public TCRs appeared in many donors.

Here immunoSEQ multiplex PCR was the method, and the copy in TCRdb shows in-frame clones only, minus some. The sample has 150,000 or so clones, 80% to 90% seen once. The origin of this receptor is a woman under 30 in good health and CMV-seronegative. Sequenced sample: PBMCs. The chain joins TRBV6-6 to TRBJ2-7; 10 nucleotides line up with TRBD1. For the CDR3, the DNA is TGTGCCAGCAGGGACAGGGGGGGCTACGAGCAGTACTTC. Its protein product is CASRDRGGYEQYF.